One sample yielded the 13 T cell receptor beta chains listed below, sequenced in a study of blood T cell repertoires in COVID-19. The table came from immunoSEQ multiplex PCR; TCRdb's copy has only in-frame clones and leaves some out. The sample yields 150,000 to 200,000 clones, roughly 80% seen once. The sequenced sample consisted of PBMCs or T cells enriched from blood (not recorded which). These receptors originate from a man aged 55-75 years who had been exposed to COVID-19.

The gene calls are TRBV20-1 and TRBJ1-5; D uncertain. This CDR3 spans 11 amino acids. Germline V gives CDR1 DFQATT, CDR2 SNEGSKA (reference sequence). V was cut by 6 bases and J by 1 base, with 4 bases left in between. In DNA, the CDR3 is TGCAGTGCCCAAAGCAATCAGCCCCAGCATTTT. Its protein product is CSAQSNQPQHF.

Comments on this clone: A read error may account for a junction end that differs from germline. This sequence joins TRBV5-4 and TRBJ2-7, with D possibly being TRBD1 (5 bases). This CDR3 spans 17 amino acids. In germline, CDR1 is SGHNT, CDR2 YYREEE (reference sequence). The CDR3 DNA sequence: TGTGCCAGCAGCCCAGACCCGGGCCCTAGGGGATCCTCCGAGCAGTACTTC. This codes for CASSPDPGPRGSSEQYF.

This chain connects TRBV12-3 or TRBV12-4 to TRBJ1-2; no definite D call. The CDR3 loop spans 12 amino acids. Deletions cut 3 bases from V and 7 bases from J, with 9 bases between. The CDR3 bases are TGTGCCAGCAGTTTTAGAGGGTCTGGCTACACCTTC. This encodes CASSFRGSGYTF.

The CDR3 sequence is CASWSRASNQPQHF. The CDR3 DNA reads TGTGCCAGCTGGAGCAGGGCTAGCAATCAGCCCCAGCATTTT. V is TRBV6-5 and J is TRBJ1-5; TRBD1 might be the D (5 bases). The CDR3 runs 14 residues. Germline V lookup: CDR1 MNHEY, CDR2 SVGAGI. Trimming removed 8 bases at V and 0 bases at J, with 11 bases between.

V usage is TRBV27 and J usage is TRBJ2-6; 7 bases agree with TRBD1. The CDR3 extends over 15 amino acids. The germline gives CDR1 MNHEY, CDR2 SMNVEV (reference sequence). V shed 6 bases, J shed 3 bases, and the junction held 5 bases outside the gene matches. Here the CDR3 DNA reads TGTGCCAGCAGCCCAGGGGGATTTGGGGCCAACGTCCTGACTTTC. Its translation: CASSPGGFGANVLTF.

The rearrangement uses TRBV30 and TRBJ1-6; D possibly corresponds to TRBD1 (5 bases). The V end lost 0 bases, the J end lost 4 bases, and 10 bases lay between the germline ends. CDR3 length: 15 residues. Germline CDR1 is GTSNPN and CDR2 is SVGIG (reference sequence). Here the CDR3 DNA reads TGTGCCTGGAGTGTAGGGGCGCAATATAATTCACCCCTCCACTTT. Its protein is CAWSVGAQYNSPLHF.

V usage is TRBV3-1 (or the pseudogene TRBV3-2) and J usage is TRBJ2-5, with 10 positions matching TRBD1. The CDR3 consists of 16 residues. Germline V gene sequence: CDR1 LGHDT, CDR2 YNNKEL (reference sequence). Trimming cost V 3 bases and J 4 bases; bases outside gene matches: 8. CDR3 amino acids: CASSQERRTGGETQYF. For the CDR3, the DNA is TGTGCCAGCAGCCAGGAGCGAAGGACAGGGGGAGAGACCCAGTACTTC.

The chain joins TRBV7-8 to TRBJ1-5; 7 nucleotides match TRBD1. Per the germline V gene, CDR1 is SGHVS and CDR2 is FQNEAQ. Trimming took 4 bases from V and 6 from J; bases not matched to a gene: 6. The CDR3 covers 14 residues. This CDR3 reads CASSSQGGFQPQHF. The CDR3 coding sequence is TGTGCCAGCAGCTCCCAGGGGGGTTTTCAGCCCCAGCATTTT.

This chain links TRBV6-1 with TRBJ2-3; D is unclear. CDR1 and CDR2 from the germline V gene are MNHNS and SASEGT. The CDR3 runs 15 residues. Trimming stripped 2 bases from V and 3 bases from J, with 12 bases between. DNA for the CDR3: TGTGCCAGCAGTGAATTTGCGGCGTGGACAGATACGCAGTATTTT. This translates into CASSEFAAWTDTQYF.

This clone was seen ten or more times. For the CDR3, the DNA is TGTGCCAGCATCGACAATAGCGGGAGCTCCGAGCAGTACTTC. Its translation: CASIDNSGSSEQYF. V gene TRBV7-9 combines with J gene TRBJ2-7; 9 bases are a match to TRBD2. The length of the CDR3 is 14 residues. Germline V CDR1 and CDR2: SEHNR, FQNEAQ (reference sequence). The ends lost 7 bases at V and 6 bases at J; junction bases unmatched: 10.

The rearrangement uses TRBV9 and TRBJ2-1; 7 bases match TRBD1. This CDR3 region has 12 residues. Germline values: CDR1 SGDLS, CDR2 YYNGEE. Unmatched junction bases numbered 4, after V lost 7 bases and J lost 6 bases. CDR3: CASGRQGNEQFF. CDR3 DNA: TGTGCCAGCGGACGACAGGGCAATGAGCAGTTCTTC.

The rearrangement links TRBV16 to TRBJ2-1, with 7 bases matching TRBD1. Per the germline V gene, CDR1 is KGHSY and CDR2 is FQNENV. V lost 4 bases to trimming and J lost 8 bases; unmatched junction nucleotides: 8. This CDR3 comprises 14 residues. CDR3 in DNA: TGTGCCAGCAGCCGCGAGACAGGGCCGCATGAGCAGTTCTTC. This gives the protein CASSRETGPHEQFF.

For the CDR3, the DNA is TGTGCCAGTAGTATCTGGTTATTGAGTTATAGCAATCAGCCCCAGCATTTT. Its translation: CASSIWLLSYSNQPQHF. The rearrangement uses TRBV19 and TRBJ1-5; D unclear. Between the trimmed V and J ends, which lost 3 bases and 0 bases, there was a span of 15 bases. This CDR3 is built from 17 residues. Germline assignment: CDR1 LNHDA and CDR2 SQIVND (reference sequence). The entire variable domain, with the rest obtained from reference TRBV19 and TRBJ1-5, is as follows: DGGITQSPKYLFRKEGQNVTLSCEQNLNHDAMYWYRQDPGQGLRLIYYSQIVNDFQKGDIAEGYSVSREKKESFPLTVTSAQKNPTAFYLCASSIWLLSYSNQPQHFGDGTRLSIL.